Shown below are 31 T cell receptor beta chains from a single sample sequenced in a study of post-analysis software for immune sequencing data. General study results and limits: The five TRBV segments detected at higher frequency in patients than in controls included TRBV5-6, TRBV5-1 and TRBV20-1.

Each TCR beta cDNA library carried unique molecular identifiers. TCRdb reprocessed the PCR reads via MiXCR and lists one record per CDR3 protein. The repertoire holds fewer than 850,000 distinct CDR3 sequences, with less than 35% as singletons. Antigen specificity for these receptors is unknown. Sequenced input: blood. These receptors originate from a girl aged 5-17 years with multiple sclerosis.

V is TRBV4-1 and J is TRBJ2-7; perhaps TRBD1 as D (5 bases). The J call could be wrong; TRBJ2-5 is a better fit for the DNA end. This CDR3 comprises 15 residues. Looked up from germline, CDR1 is MGHRA and CDR2 is YSYEKL. The CDR3 spells CASSQDTGLRETQYF. CDR3 coding DNA: TGCGCCAGCAGCCAAGATACAGGCCTACGTGAGACCCAGTACTTC.

V and J are TRBV10-3 and TRBJ1-2; perhaps TRBD1 as D (5 bases). With 3 bases removed from V and 4 bases from J, the gap between germline ends came to 9 bases. The germline V gene encodes CDR1 ENHRY and CDR2 SYGVKD. This CDR3 has 13 amino acids. CDR3 DNA sequence: TGTGCCATCAGTGACAGGGAGGGCTATGGCTACACCTTC. Encoded protein: CAISDREGYGYTF.

This chain joins TRBV20-1 and TRBJ1-1; tentative D call: TRBD1 (5 bases). This CDR3 comprises 14 residues. V lost 2 bases, J lost 0 bases, and 10 bases lay in between. Per the germline V gene, CDR1 is DFQATT and CDR2 is SNEGSKA (reference sequence). The chain's CDR3 is CSARRQRMNTEAFF. Here the CDR3 DNA reads TGCAGTGCTAGAAGACAGCGGATGAACACTGAAGCTTTCTTT.

This clonotype has only one observation. The V call is TRBV20-1, the J call TRBJ2-1; 9 bases map to TRBD1. Unmatched junction bases numbered 8, after V lost 6 bases and J lost 2 bases. The germline V gene has CDR1 DFQATT and CDR2 SNEGSKA (reference sequence). CDR3 length equals 15 residues. DNA of the CDR3: TGCAGTGCCCCCACCGACAGGGGGGCCTACAATGAGCAGTTCTTC. Encoded protein: CSAPTDRGAYNEQFF.

This clonotype has only one observation. The chain combines TRBV4-1 with TRBJ2-2; 7 nucleotides agree with TRBD1. With 0 bases clipped from V and 7 bases from J, the junction kept 5 bases outside the gene matches. This CDR3 spans 15 amino acids. Germline V gives CDR1 MGHRA, CDR2 YSYEKL. The CDR3 nucleotides are TGCGCCAGCAGCCAAGATAGGGGGCATGGCGGGGAGCTGTTTTTT. Protein: CASSQDRGHGGELFF.

On this clonotype itself: The conserved closing phenylalanine or tryptophan is absent in this CDR3, likely reflecting a read error. V gene TRBV20-1 combines with J gene TRBJ1-2; 9 bases match TRBD1. The germline V gene has CDR1 DFQATT and CDR2 SNEGSKA (reference sequence). J gave up 5 bases and V 1 base, and 8 bases lay outside the gene matches. The CDR3 is 15 residues long. The CDR3: CSARAGQGFGYGYTI. The CDR3 DNA reads as TGCAGTGCTAGAGCGGGACAGGGATTTGGGTATGGCTACACCATC.

This clonotype was observed a few times. This chain connects TRBV28 to TRBJ2-1; tentative D call: TRBD2 (6 bases). The germline V and J ends were trimmed by 2 bases and 10 bases, with 12 bases remaining between them. Germline assignment: CDR1 MDHEN and CDR2 SYDVKM. The CDR3 has 13 residues. In DNA form, the CDR3 reads TGTGCCAGCAGTTTAAGGGTTGGGGGGGAGCAGTTCTTC. This sequence encodes CASSLRVGGEQFF.

As to this clonotype: One end of the junction fails to match germline, which may point to a read error. The rearrangement joins TRBV7-9 to TRBJ1-5, with a tentative D call TRBD1 (6 bases). The CDR3 covers 13 residues. Germline V gene lookup returns CDR1 SEHNR and CDR2 FQNEAQ (reference sequence). The CDR3 coding sequence is TGTGCCAGCAGTTTACAGGGACATCAGCCCCGGCATTTT. Encoded protein: CASSLQGHQPRHF.

This clonotype turned up a few times. V usage is TRBV6-7 and J usage is TRBJ2-7; D is possibly TRBD1 (6 bases). TRBV6-7 is given ORF status, its function remaining uncertain. The CDR3 extends over 16 amino acids. Trimming took 0 bases from V and 2 from J, leaving 14 bases between them. CDR3 sequence: CASSYSYPDSPYEQYF. The CDR3, as DNA: TGTGCCAGCAGTTACTCTTACCCGGACAGCCCCTACGAGCAGTACTTC.

This chain connects TRBV29-1 to TRBJ2-1; 11 nucleotides agree with TRBD2. CDR1 is SQVTM and CDR2 is ANQGSEA in the germline V gene. This CDR3 comprises 16 residues. Unmatched junction bases numbered 8, after V lost 4 bases and J lost 3 bases. The chain's CDR3 is CSVALLAGGYYNEQFF. In DNA form, the CDR3 reads TGCAGCGTTGCGCTGTTAGCGGGGGGGTACTACAATGAGCAGTTCTTC.

This clonotype has a handful of counts. The rearrangement links TRBV28 to TRBJ2-4; 7 bases map to TRBD1. CDR1 is MDHEN, CDR2 SYDVKM, per germline. The CDR3 has 16 residues. J lost 5 bases, V lost 2 bases, and 9 bases had no gene match. As DNA, the CDR3 is TGTGCCAGCAGTTTACCCCTAGGGACAGATCAAAACATTCAGTACTTC. Encoded protein: CASSLPLGTDQNIQYF.

The rearrangement links TRBV20-1 to TRBJ2-5, with D unclear. Trimming took 2 bases from V and 1 from J, leaving 8 bases between them. Germline V gene sequence: CDR1 DFQATT, CDR2 SNEGSKA (reference sequence). The CDR3 extends over 13 amino acids. CDR3 protein: CSARFQAQETQYF. DNA of the CDR3: TGCAGTGCTAGATTTCAGGCCCAAGAGACCCAGTACTTC.

This clonotype was seen only a few times. V usage is TRBV5-1 and J usage is TRBJ2-5; no definite D call. This CDR3 is built from 14 residues. Deletions cut 0 bases from V and 2 bases from J, with 8 bases between. Germline values: CDR1 SGHRS, CDR2 YFSETQ. CDR3 region: CASSLESSQETQYF. The CDR3 bases are TGCGCCAGCAGCTTGGAGTCGTCGCAAGAGACCCAGTACTTC.

Only a few counts were recorded for this clonotype. A read error may account for a junction end that differs from germline. The V gene is TRBV6-5, the J gene TRBJ1-2, with TRBD1 matching over 7 bases. The CDR3 has 16 residues. Germline V gene data show CDR1 as MNHEY and CDR2 as SVGAGI. The CDR3 DNA reads as TGTGCCAGCAGTGACTCCTTACGACAGGGTGTTAATGGCTACACCTTC. Translation: CASSDSLRQGVNGYTF.

This sequence joins TRBV12-3 or TRBV12-4 and TRBJ2-6, with D possibly being TRBD1 or TRBD2 (6 bases each). The CDR3 is made up of 14 amino acids. Trimming left V 6 bases short and J 4 bases short, with 10 bases between. Here the CDR3 DNA reads TGTGCCAGCAGGAAGGGGGGAGGGGCCAACGTCCTGACTTTC. Amino acids: CASRKGGGANVLTF.

The chain combines TRBV9 with TRBJ2-7; D remains unclear. The CDR3 sequence is 16 residues long. Germline V gene sequence: CDR1 SGDLS, CDR2 YYNGEE. V lost 4 bases and J lost 7, with 24 bases in between. The CDR3 loop is CASSPKSSSLYNEQYF. CDR3 DNA: TGTGCCAGCAGCCCAAAATCGTCCAGCCTCTACAATGAGCAGTACTTC.

Note on this clonotype: The junction shows a germline mismatch at one end, possibly a read error. V and J are TRBV12-3 or TRBV12-4 and TRBJ2-3, with D possibly matching TRBD2 (6 bases). This CDR3 comprises 13 residues. CDR3 DNA sequence: TGTGCCAGCAGCATCGGGAGCACAGATATGCAGTATTTT. Its translation is CASSIGSTDMQYF.

In its sample, this clonotype was seen many times. The chain combines TRBV7-2 with TRBJ2-4; D not certain. CDR3 length equals 14 residues. The V end lost 5 bases, the J end lost 8 bases, and 16 bases lay between the germline ends. Germline CDR1 and CDR2: SGHTA and FQGNSA. CDR3 in amino acids: CASSPRGYRHIQYF. In nucleotides, the CDR3 is TGTGCCAGCAGCCCCCGAGGCTATAGGCACATTCAGTACTTC.

This clonotype was counted between two and nine times. The rearrangement links TRBV27 to TRBJ2-3; D may be TRBD1 (6 bases). There are 15 residues in the CDR3. Germline assignment: CDR1 MNHEY and CDR2 SMNVEV (reference sequence). Trimming left V 2 bases short and J 2 bases short, with 11 bases between. The CDR3 reads CASSLGQFSTDTQYF. As DNA, the CDR3 is TGTGCCAGCAGTTTAGGACAGTTTTCCACAGATACGCAGTATTTT.

The gene calls are TRBV7-2 and TRBJ2-3; 9 bases line up with TRBD1. The CDR3 has 15 amino acids. Per germline, CDR1 SGHTA and CDR2 FQGNSA. Trimming removed 3 bases from V and 6 bases from J; junction bases left unmatched: 7. DNA of the CDR3: TGTGCCAGCAGCTTCTACCGGGACAGGGTGGATACGCAGTATTTT. This codes for CASSFYRDRVDTQYF.

Worth noting for this clonotype: The junction shows a germline mismatch at one end, possibly a read error. This chain uses TRBV7-2 with TRBJ2-5; 7 bases map to TRBD2. CDR3 length: 15 amino acids. The germline V gene encodes CDR1 SGHTA and CDR2 FQGNSA. CDR3 nucleotides: TGTGCCAGCAGCCTTGGCGGGGGTAATCAAGAGGCCCAGTACTTC. Translation gives CASSLGGGNQEAQYF.

The V call is TRBV7-2, the J call TRBJ1-6; 9 positions agree with TRBD1. Germline lookup yields CDR1 SGHTA and CDR2 FQGNSA. This CDR3 contains 15 residues. V shed 7 bases, J shed 9 bases, and the junction held 10 bases outside the gene matches. The CDR3 protein is CASTKRDRGSSPLHF. CDR3 sequence (DNA): TGTGCCAGCACCAAGAGAGACAGGGGGAGTTCACCCCTCCACTTT.

This clonotype was counted many times. The V gene is TRBV6-5, the J gene TRBJ2-7; a possible D gene is TRBD1 (5 bases). The V gene lost 0 bases and the J gene lost 6 bases, with 12 bases spanning the gap. Germline V CDR1 and CDR2: MNHEY, SVGAGI. CDR3 length: 14 residues. The CDR3 loop reads CASSYSRGLGEQYF. The CDR3 nucleotides are TGTGCCAGCAGTTACTCTAGGGGTCTGGGCGAGCAGTACTTC.

As regards this clonotype: A much more abundant neighbour one base away suggests this may be a read error. The rearrangement uses TRBV6-1 and TRBJ2-7; perhaps TRBD1 as D (6 bases). CDR1 is MNHNS, CDR2 SASEGT, per germline. The CDR3 has 12 residues. The CDR3 DNA reads as TGTGCCAGCAACAGGGCGACCTACAAGCAGTACTTC. This translates into CASNRATYKQYF.

The chain employs TRBV5-6 and TRBJ2-1; 7 bases are a match to TRBD2. The CDR3 loop spans 15 amino acids. V was clipped by 0 bases and J by 7 bases; unmatched bases: 7. Germline lookup yields CDR1 SGHDT and CDR2 YYEEEE. This chain's CDR3 is CASSLGKVGRNEQFF. In nucleotides, the CDR3 is TGTGCCAGCAGCTTGGGCAAGGTCGGGAGGAATGAGCAGTTCTTC. The variable domain in full, with the rest retrieved from reference TRBV5-6 and TRBJ2-1, is DAGVTQSPTHLIKTRGQQVTLRCSPKSGHDTVSWYQQALGQGPQFIFQYYEEEERQRGNFPDRFSGHQFPNYSSELNVNALLLGDSALYLCASSLGKVGRNEQFFGPGTRLTVL.

This chain links TRBV20-1 with TRBJ2-7, with 10 nucleotides matching TRBD1. This CDR3 has 14 amino acids. CDR1 and CDR2 from the germline V gene are DFQATT and SNEGSKA (reference sequence). Trimming took 6 bases from V and 5 from J; bases not matched to a gene: 10. Written as DNA, the CDR3 is TGCAGTGCCCTTCCGGGACAGGGGTTCAACGAGCAGTACTTC. Translation gives CSALPGQGFNEQYF.

The J gene is TRBJ2-1, the V gene TRBV28; 11 bases fit TRBD2. The CDR3 has 16 amino acids. Germline V gene data show CDR1 as MDHEN and CDR2 as SYDVKM. Germline trimming cut 0 bases from V and 5 bases from J; bases unmatched to any gene: 3. The CDR3 sequence: CASSLWTSGTHNEQFF. The CDR3, as DNA: TGTGCCAGCAGTTTATGGACTAGCGGGACCCACAATGAGCAGTTCTTC.

This clonotype was seen more than once but under ten times. A junction end diverges from the germline sequence, so it may reflect a read error. The V call is TRBV7-8, the J call TRBJ1-1, with TRBD1 matching 10 bases. CDR1 is SGHVS and CDR2 is FQNEAQ in the germline V gene. The CDR3 covers 16 residues. CDR3: CASSTGTGVMNTEAFF. In DNA, the CDR3 is TGTGCCAGCAGCACCGGGACAGGGGTCATGAACACTGAGGCTTTCTTT.

The rearrangement links TRBV29-1 to TRBJ1-3; D may be TRBD1 (5 bases). CDR1 SQVTM and CDR2 ANQGSEA come from the germline V gene. Trimming removed 1 base at V and 0 bases at J, with 10 bases between. This CDR3 has 15 amino acids. The CDR3: CSVEGRDFSGNTIYF. The CDR3 DNA sequence: TGCAGCGTTGAAGGCAGGGATTTCTCTGGAAACACCATATATTTT. The full variable domain, with the rest looked up from reference TRBV29-1 and TRBJ1-3, is SAVISQKPSRDICQRGTSLTIQCQVDSQVTMMFWYRQQPGQSLTLIATANQGSEATYESGFVIDKFPISRPNLTFSTLTVSNMSPEDSSIYLCSVEGRDFSGNTIYFGEGSWLTVV.

The chain has TRBV24-1 and TRBJ1-2; D might be TRBD1 (5 bases). This CDR3 region has 13 residues. V was shortened by 5 bases and J by 9 bases, with 15 bases between the two germline ends. In germline, CDR1 is KGHDR, CDR2 SFDVKD. CDR3 nucleotides: TGTGCCACCAGTGCCATGGGACGTGAAAGCTACACCTTC. Amino acid sequence: CATSAMGRESYTF.

The V gene is TRBV7-8, the J gene TRBJ2-3, with D hard to call. The CDR3 loop spans 15 amino acids. CDR1 SGHVS and CDR2 FQNEAQ come from the germline V gene. V was cut by 5 bases and J by 0 bases, with 12 bases left in between. The CDR3: CASSLARTSTDTQYF. The DNA of the CDR3 is TGTGCCAGCAGCCTTGCCAGGACCAGCACAGATACGCAGTATTTT.